This T cell receptor (beta chain) originates from a study of cytomegalovirus exposure and HLA in healthy donors. With 60 Vbeta and 13 Jbeta primers, the PCR was carried out. Some clones are missing from TCRdb's copy, which holds only in-frame ones; the method was immunoSEQ multiplex PCR. The table has roughly 110,000 clones, roughly three quarters seen once. The donors gave bone marrow, and they were healthy. This clone was counted a single time. The antigen is unknown. Germline V gene lookup returns CDR1 MGHDK and CDR2 SYGVNS. V dropped 2 bases and J dropped 5 bases, with 12 bases sitting between them. The CDR3 runs 15 residues. Findings and caveats of the study: Researchers counted around 150 TCR beta chains as cytomegalovirus-associated.

The sequenced sample was PBMCs. This chain uses TRBV25-1 with TRBJ2-2; D is perhaps TRBD1 (6 bases). This TCR was sampled from a man younger than 35 in good health and CMV-seronegative. CDR3 region: CASSEVTGRTGELFF. The CDR3 bases are TGTGCCAGCAGTGAAGTCACAGGGCGAACCGGGGAGCTGTTTTTT.